This T cell receptor beta chain was recovered during a study of T cells in Graves' hyperthyroidism and ophthalmopathy. Trimming took 0 bases from V and 8 from J, leaving 10 bases between them. This CDR3 has 14 amino acids. Germline V lookup: CDR1 MNHEY, CDR2 SVGAGI. For the diagnoses, clinical symptoms, serum thyroxine and TRAb, thyroid ultrasound and orbital computed tomography were used. Study-level points and caveats: The authors' 13 V-J model separated ophthalmopathy from stable hyperthyroidism.

With respect to this clonotype: Its antigen remains unknown.

Amplification of TCR beta CDR3 regions was performed using RNA transcripts as template. A first-round RT-PCR of the TCR CDR3 used the HTBI primer set. TCRdb reprocessed the multiplex PCR reads via MiXCR and lists one record per CDR3 protein. The repertoire holds approximately 630,000 distinct CDR3 sequences, with 15% to 20% as singletons. The chain uses TRBV6-5 and TRBJ1-4; D ambiguous. The receptor comes from a woman aged 30 to 39 with Graves' hyperthyroidism. The sequencing input was blood. The CDR3 region has the DNA TGTGCCAGCAGTTACTCGATGGGTGTGGAAAAACTGTTTTTT. Translation gives CASSYSMGVEKLFF.